This TCR beta chain is drawn from a study of CD8 T cells in Susac syndrome. Random hexamers served to reverse transcribe roughly 0.45 to 1 ug RNA. TCRdb reanalysed the immunoSEQ multiplex PCR reads using MiXCR and keeps one entry per CDR3 protein. The sample yields around 170,000 distinct CDR3 sequences, approximately 95% seen once. The V gene lost 0 bases and the J gene lost 8 bases, with 20 bases spanning the gap. The germline V gene has CDR1 DFQATT and CDR2 SNEGSKA (reference sequence). The CDR3 is made up of 17 amino acids. This sequence joins TRBV20-1 and TRBJ1-6; D call uncertain. The sequence came from a human donor with Susac syndrome. Sequenced: CD4+ T cells from PBMCs. The CDR3 region is CSARDMIGSPGDSPLHF. CDR3 nucleotide sequence: TGCAGTGCTAGAGATATGATCGGAAGCCCTGGGGATTCACCCCTCCACTTT.